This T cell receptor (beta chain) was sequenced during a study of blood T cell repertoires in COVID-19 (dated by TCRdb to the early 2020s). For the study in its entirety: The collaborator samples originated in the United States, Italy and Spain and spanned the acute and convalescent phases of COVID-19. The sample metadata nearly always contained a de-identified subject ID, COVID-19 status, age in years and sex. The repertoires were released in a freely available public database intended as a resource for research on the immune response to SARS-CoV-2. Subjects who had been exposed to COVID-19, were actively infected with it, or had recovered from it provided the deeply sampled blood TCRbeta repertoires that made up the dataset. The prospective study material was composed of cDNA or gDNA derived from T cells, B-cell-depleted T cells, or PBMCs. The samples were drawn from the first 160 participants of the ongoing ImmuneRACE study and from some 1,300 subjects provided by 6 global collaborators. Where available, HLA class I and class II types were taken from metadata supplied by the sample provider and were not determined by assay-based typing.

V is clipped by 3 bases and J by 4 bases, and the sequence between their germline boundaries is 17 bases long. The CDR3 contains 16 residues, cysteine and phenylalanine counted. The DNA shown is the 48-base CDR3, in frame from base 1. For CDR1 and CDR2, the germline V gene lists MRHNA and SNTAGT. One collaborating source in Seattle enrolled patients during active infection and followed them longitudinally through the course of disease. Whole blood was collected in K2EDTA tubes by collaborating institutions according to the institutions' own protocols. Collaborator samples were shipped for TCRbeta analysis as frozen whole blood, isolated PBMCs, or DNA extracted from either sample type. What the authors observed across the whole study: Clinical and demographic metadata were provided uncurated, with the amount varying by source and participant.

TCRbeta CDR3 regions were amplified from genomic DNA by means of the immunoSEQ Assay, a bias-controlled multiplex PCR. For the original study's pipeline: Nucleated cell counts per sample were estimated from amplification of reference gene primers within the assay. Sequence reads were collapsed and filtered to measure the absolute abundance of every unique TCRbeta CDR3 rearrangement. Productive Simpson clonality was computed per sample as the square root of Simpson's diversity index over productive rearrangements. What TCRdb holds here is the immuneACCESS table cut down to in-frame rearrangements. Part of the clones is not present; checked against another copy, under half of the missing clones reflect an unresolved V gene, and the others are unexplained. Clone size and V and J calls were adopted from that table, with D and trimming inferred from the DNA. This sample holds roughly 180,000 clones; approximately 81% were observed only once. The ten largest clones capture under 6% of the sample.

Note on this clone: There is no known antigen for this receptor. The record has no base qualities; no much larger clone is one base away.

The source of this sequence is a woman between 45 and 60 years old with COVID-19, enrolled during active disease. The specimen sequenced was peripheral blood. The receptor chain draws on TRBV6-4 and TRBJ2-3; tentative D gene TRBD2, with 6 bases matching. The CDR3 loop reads CASSEFPLATADTQYF. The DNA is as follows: TGTGCCAGCAGTGAATTCCCTCTAGCGACAGCAGATACGCAGTATTTT.